The T cell receptor (beta chain) under discussion was sequenced for a study of shared clonotypes between healthy human individuals. Measured with immunoSEQ multiplex PCR; TCRdb has only the in-frame clones, and not every one. In the table there are about 680,000 clones, around 92% of which are singletons. The naive CD8 population came from CD45RO-negative cells selected for CCR7, without terminally differentiated effector memory CD45RA+ cells. The V and J ends lost 5 bases and 10 bases respectively, with 14 bases between them. The germline gives CDR1 MNHEY, CDR2 SVGAGI. CDR3 length: 13 amino acids. The origin of this receptor is a man aged 25-45 years in good health. Sequencing used naive CD8+ T cells sorted from blood. The gene calls are TRBV6-5 and TRBJ1-4; tentative D call: TRBD1 (5 bases). The chain's CDR3 is CASSLGEYGKLFF. CDR3 in DNA: TGTGCCAGCAGTCTGGGGGAATACGGAAAACTGTTTTTT.